The 11 T cell receptor beta chains listed next were all sequenced from one sample in a study of cytomegalovirus exposure and HLA in healthy donors. The study ran its PCR with 60 Vbeta and 13 Jbeta primers. The method was immunoSEQ multiplex PCR; TCRdb's version includes in-frame clones alone and lacks a portion of them. This table holds 95,000 to 150,000 clones, over 70% found once. The source material was PBMCs. These receptors were taken from a woman aged 45-59 years in good health and CMV-seropositive.

J is TRBJ1-2 and V is TRBV23-1; D gene uncertain. TRBV23-1 is labeled an ORF, and its function is uncertain. CDR3 length equals 13 residues. Trimming left V 4 bases short and J 4 bases short, with 10 bases between. CDR3 nucleotides: TGCGCCAGCAGTCGATGGGGAGGCTATGGCTACACCTTC. Translating it yields CASSRWGGYGYTF.

This chain joins TRBV29-1 and TRBJ2-1; 7 bases are a match to TRBD1. Losses at the gene ends were 7 bases for V and 5 bases for J; bases not matched to a gene: 5. The CDR3 has 12 amino acids. Germline V lookup: CDR1 SQVTM, CDR2 ANQGSEA. The CDR3 DNA sequence: TGCAGCGCGCGACAGGGTAACAATGAGCAGTTCTTC. It yields the protein CSARQGNNEQFF.

This chain links TRBV18 with TRBJ1-4, with 11 positions matching TRBD1. The CDR3 runs to 16 residues. Germline V gene data show CDR1 as KGHSH and CDR2 as LQKENI. Trimming cost V 3 bases and J 8 bases; bases outside gene matches: 8. The CDR3, as DNA: TGTGCCAGCTCACCGATGTTCCGGACAGGGGGCGAAAAACTGTTTTTT. It specifies CASSPMFRTGGEKLFF.

The V gene is TRBV19, the J gene TRBJ1-1, with D tentatively TRBD1 (6 bases). V lost 0 bases and J lost 12, with 17 bases in between. The CDR3 has 14 amino acids. From germline, CDR1 is LNHDA and CDR2 SQIVND (reference sequence). CDR3 bases: TGTGCCAGTAGTATAGATCTGGGGGCTATGAAAACTTTCTTT. Its translation: CASSIDLGAMKTFF.

The V gene is TRBV20-1, the J gene TRBJ1-1; unclear D gene. V lost 5 bases and J lost 4, with 8 bases in between. This CDR3 is built from 11 residues. Looked up from germline, CDR1 is DFQATT and CDR2 is SNEGSKA (reference sequence). The CDR3 DNA follows: TGCAGTGCTGAGGGCGGCACTGAAGCTTTCTTT. Translated: CSAEGGTEAFF.

This chain uses TRBV30 with TRBJ2-5; tentative D call: TRBD1 (6 bases). Germline CDR1 and CDR2: GTSNPN and SVGIG (reference sequence). Trimming left V 3 bases short and J 4 bases short, with 18 bases between. The CDR3 totals 15 residues. CDR3 coding DNA: TGTGCCTGGAGCGGACCCGGGACAAACAGAGAGACCCAGTACTTC. Translation: CAWSGPGTNRETQYF.

V usage is TRBV7-2 and J usage is TRBJ2-4; no reliable D call. The V gene lost 4 bases and the J gene lost 3 bases, with 10 bases spanning the gap. From germline, CDR1 is SGHTA and CDR2 FQGNSA. The CDR3 contains 14 residues. CDR3 bases: TGTGCCAGCAGCTCCCGTGATAGCAAAAACATTCAGTACTTC. Encoded protein: CASSSRDSKNIQYF.

The chain is built from TRBV30 and TRBJ1-4, with 7 bases that match TRBD1. V gave up 3 bases and J gave up 2 bases; unmatched junction bases: 3. There are 14 residues in the CDR3. Germline values: CDR1 GTSNPN, CDR2 SVGIG (reference sequence). CDR3 bases: TGTGCCTGGAGGGCACAGGGGACTAATGAAAAACTGTTTTTT. Translated, it gives CAWRAQGTNEKLFF.

V gene TRBV4-2 combines with J gene TRBJ2-2; 7 positions match TRBD2. The length of the CDR3 is 17 residues. After removal of 2 bases from V and 6 bases from J, the junction contained 12 bases not matched to a gene. CDR1 and CDR2 from the germline V gene are LGHNA and YNFKEQ. The CDR3 sequence is CASSQLVGGSTAGELFF. The DNA for the CDR3 is TGTGCCAGCAGCCAACTCGTCGGGGGGTCGACCGCCGGGGAGCTGTTTTTT.

The rearrangement joins TRBV6-7 to TRBJ1-1; D is uncertain. TRBV6-7 is filed as an ORF, its function uncertain. This CDR3 contains 13 residues. The ends were cut back, 6 bases at V and 0 bases at J, with 8 bases in the middle. The CDR3 loop reads CASRNNLNTEAFF. DNA for the CDR3: TGTGCCAGCAGGAATAACTTGAACACTGAAGCTTTCTTT.

This clone was observed a few times. The V and J genes are TRBV4-3 and TRBJ2-1, with 8 positions matching TRBD2. With V trimmed by 2 bases and J by 4 bases, 7 bases remained unmatched. The CDR3 spans 16 residues. Looked up from germline, CDR1 is LGHNA and CDR2 is YSLEER. Here the CDR3 DNA reads TGCGCCAGCAGCCAAAAAGGACTAGCTGTTTACAATGAGCAGTTCTTC. Translating gives CASSQKGLAVYNEQFF.